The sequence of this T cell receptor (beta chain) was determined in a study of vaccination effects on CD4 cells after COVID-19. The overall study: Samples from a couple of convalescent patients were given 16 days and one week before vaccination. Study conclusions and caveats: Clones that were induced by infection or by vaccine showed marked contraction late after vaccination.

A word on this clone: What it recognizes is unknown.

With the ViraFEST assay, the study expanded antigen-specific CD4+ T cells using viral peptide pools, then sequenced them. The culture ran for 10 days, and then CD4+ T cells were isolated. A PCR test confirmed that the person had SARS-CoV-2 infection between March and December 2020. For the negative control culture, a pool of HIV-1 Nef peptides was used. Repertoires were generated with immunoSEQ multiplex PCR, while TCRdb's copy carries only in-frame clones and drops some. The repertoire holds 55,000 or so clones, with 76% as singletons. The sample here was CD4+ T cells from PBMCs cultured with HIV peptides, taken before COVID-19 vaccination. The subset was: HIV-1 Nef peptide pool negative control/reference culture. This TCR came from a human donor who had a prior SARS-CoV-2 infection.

Here the CDR3 reads CASSPPARQITYEQYF. CDR3 DNA sequence: TGTGCCAGCAGCCCACCCGCCAGACAGATTACCTACGAGCAGTACTTC. The chain has TRBV9 and TRBJ2-7; maybe TRBD1 (5 bases). The CDR3 spans 16 residues. Germline CDR1 and CDR2: SGDLS and YYNGEE. V was cut by 4 bases and J by 2 bases, with 19 bases left in between.